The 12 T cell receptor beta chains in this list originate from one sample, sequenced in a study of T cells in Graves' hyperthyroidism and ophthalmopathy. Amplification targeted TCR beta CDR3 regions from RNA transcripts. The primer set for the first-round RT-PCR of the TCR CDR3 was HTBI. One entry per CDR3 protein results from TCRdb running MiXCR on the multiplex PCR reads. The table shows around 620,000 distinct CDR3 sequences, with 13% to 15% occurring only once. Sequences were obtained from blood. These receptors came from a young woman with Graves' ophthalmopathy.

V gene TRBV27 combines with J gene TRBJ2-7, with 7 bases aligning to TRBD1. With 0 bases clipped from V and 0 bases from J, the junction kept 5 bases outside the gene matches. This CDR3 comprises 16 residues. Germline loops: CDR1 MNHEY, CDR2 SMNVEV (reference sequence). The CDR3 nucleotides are TGTGCCAGCAGTTTATCGACAGGGTTTAGCTCCTACGAGCAGTACTTC. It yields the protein CASSLSTGFSSYEQYF.

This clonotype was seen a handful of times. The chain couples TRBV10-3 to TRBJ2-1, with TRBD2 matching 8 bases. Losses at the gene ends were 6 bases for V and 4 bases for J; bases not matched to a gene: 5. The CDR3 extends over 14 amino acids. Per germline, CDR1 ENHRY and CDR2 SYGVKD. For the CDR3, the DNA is TGTGCCATCAGGGAACTAGCGGATTACAATGAGCAGTTCTTC. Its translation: CAIRELADYNEQFF.

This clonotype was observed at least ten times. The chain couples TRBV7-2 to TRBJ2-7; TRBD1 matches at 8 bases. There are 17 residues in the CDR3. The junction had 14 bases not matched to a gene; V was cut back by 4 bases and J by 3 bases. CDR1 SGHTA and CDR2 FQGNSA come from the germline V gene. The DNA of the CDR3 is TGTGCCAGCAGCTCTAGGGACAGGTCTTCCCTGCTCTACGAGCAGTACTTC. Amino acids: CASSSRDRSSLLYEQYF.

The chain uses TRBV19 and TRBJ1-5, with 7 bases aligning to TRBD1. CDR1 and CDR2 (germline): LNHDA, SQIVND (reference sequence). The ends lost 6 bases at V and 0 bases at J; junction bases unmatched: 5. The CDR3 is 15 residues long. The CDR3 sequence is CASRTDRDSNQPQHF. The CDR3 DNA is TGTGCCAGTAGGACCGACAGGGATAGCAATCAGCCCCAGCATTTT. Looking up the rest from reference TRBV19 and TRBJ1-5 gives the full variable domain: DGGITQSPKYLFRKEGQNVTLSCEQNLNHDAMYWYRQDPGQGLRLIYYSQIVNDFQKGDIAEGYSVSREKKESFPLTVTSAQKNPTAFYLCASRTDRDSNQPQHFGDGTRLSIL.

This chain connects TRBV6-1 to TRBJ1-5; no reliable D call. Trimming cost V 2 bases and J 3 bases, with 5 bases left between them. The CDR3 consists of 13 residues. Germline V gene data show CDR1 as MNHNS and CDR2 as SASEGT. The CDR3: CASSEWDNQPQHF. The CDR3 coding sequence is TGTGCCAGCAGTGAATGGGACAATCAGCCCCAGCATTTT.

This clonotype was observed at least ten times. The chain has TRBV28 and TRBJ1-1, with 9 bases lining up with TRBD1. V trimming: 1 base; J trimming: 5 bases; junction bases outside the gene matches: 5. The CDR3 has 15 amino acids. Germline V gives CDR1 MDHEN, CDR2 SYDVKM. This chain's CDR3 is CASSLFTGGGTEAFF. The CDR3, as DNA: TGTGCCAGCAGTTTATTCACAGGGGGCGGGACTGAAGCTTTCTTT.

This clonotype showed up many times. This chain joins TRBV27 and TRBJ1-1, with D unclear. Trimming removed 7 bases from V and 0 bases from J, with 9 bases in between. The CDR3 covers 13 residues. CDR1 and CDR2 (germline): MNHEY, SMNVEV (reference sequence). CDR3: CASTDLMNTEAFF. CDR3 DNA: TGTGCCAGCACGGATTTAATGAACACTGAAGCTTTCTTT.

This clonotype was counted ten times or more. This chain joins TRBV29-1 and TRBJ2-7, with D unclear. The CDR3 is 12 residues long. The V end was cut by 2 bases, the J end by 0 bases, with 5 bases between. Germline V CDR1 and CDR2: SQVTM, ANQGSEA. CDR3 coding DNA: TGCAGCGTTGAACCGAGCTCCTACGAGCAGTACTTC. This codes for CSVEPSSYEQYF.

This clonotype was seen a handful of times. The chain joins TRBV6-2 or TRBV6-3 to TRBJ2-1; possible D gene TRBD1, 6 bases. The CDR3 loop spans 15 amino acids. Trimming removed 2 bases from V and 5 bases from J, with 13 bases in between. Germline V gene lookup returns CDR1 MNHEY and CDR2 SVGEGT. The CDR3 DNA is TGTGCCAGCAGTTACCCCAGGGGCCAGAACAATGAGCAGTTCTTC. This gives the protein CASSYPRGQNNEQFF.

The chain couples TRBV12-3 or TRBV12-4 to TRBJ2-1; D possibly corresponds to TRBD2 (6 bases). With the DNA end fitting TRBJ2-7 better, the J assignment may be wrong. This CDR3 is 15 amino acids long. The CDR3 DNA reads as TGTGCCAGCAGTTTGTCGGGGGTACCCTACAATGAGCAGTACTTC. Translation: CASSLSGVPYNEQYF.

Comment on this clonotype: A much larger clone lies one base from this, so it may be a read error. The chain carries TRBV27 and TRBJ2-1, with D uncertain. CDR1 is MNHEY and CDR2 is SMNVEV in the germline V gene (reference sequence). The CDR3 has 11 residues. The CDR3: CAGSLHGEQFF. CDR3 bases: TGTGCCGGCAGTTTACACGGTGAGCAGTTCTTC.

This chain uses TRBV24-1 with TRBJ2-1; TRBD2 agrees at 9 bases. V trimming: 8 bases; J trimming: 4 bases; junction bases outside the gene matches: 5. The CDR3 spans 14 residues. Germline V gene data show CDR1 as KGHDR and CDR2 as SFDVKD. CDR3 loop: CATMAGGAYNEQFF. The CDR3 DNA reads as TGTGCCACCATGGCGGGAGGGGCATACAATGAGCAGTTCTTC.